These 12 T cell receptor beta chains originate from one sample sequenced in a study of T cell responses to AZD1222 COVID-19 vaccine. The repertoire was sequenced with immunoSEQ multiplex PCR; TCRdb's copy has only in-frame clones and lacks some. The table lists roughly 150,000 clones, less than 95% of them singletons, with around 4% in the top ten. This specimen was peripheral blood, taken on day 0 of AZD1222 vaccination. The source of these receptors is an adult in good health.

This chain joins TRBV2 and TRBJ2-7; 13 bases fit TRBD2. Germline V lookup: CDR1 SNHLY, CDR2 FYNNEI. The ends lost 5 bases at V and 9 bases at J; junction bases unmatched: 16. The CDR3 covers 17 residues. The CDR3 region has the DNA TGTGCCAGCAGTCTGAACCTGGGGACTAGCGGGATGGTTGGGCAGTACTTC. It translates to CASSLNLGTSGMVGQYF.

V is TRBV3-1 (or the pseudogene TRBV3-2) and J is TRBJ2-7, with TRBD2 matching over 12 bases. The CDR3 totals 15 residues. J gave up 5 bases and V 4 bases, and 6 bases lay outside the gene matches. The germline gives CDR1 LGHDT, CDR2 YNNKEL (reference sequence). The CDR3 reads CASSPLAGGGNEQYF. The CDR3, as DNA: TGTGCCAGCAGCCCCCTAGCGGGAGGGGGGAACGAGCAGTACTTC.

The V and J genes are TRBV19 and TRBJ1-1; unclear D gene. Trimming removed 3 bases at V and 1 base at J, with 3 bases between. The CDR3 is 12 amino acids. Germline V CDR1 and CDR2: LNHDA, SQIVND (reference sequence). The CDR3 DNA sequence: TGTGCCAGTAGTATGGGGAACACTGAAGCTTTCTTT. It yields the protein CASSMGNTEAFF.

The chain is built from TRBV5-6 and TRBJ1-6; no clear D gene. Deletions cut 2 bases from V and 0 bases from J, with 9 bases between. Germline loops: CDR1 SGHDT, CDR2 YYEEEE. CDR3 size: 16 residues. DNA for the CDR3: TGTGCCAGCAGCTTAGGGAGGAGCTCCTATAATTCACCCCTCCACTTT. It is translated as CASSLGRSSYNSPLHF. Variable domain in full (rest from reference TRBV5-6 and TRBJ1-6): DAGVTQSPTHLIKTRGQQVTLRCSPKSGHDTVSWYQQALGQGPQFIFQYYEEEERQRGNFPDRFSGHQFPNYSSELNVNALLLGDSALYLCASSLGRSSYNSPLHFGNGTRLTVT.

CDR3 in DNA: TGTGCCAGCAGCGTAAGTCCGGGACAGGGGGTATACGAGCAGTACTTC. This codes for CASSVSPGQGVYEQYF. The V and J genes are TRBV9 and TRBJ2-7; the match to TRBD1 covers 11 bases. The CDR3 has 16 residues. V lost 1 base, J lost 4 bases, and 7 bases stayed unmatched. Germline CDR1 and CDR2: SGDLS and YYNGEE.

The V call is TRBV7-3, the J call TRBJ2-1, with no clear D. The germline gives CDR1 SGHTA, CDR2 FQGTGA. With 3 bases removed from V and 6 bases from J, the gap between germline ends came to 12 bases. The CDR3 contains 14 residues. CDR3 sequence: CASSFGAPGNEQFF. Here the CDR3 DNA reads TGTGCCAGCAGCTTCGGCGCCCCGGGCAATGAGCAGTTCTTC.

In nucleotides, the CDR3 is TGCGCCAGCAGCCAGGACTTATTCAATCAGCCCCAGCATTTT. As protein: CASSQDLFNQPQHF. This chain links TRBV4-3 with TRBJ1-5; D unclear. V dropped 3 bases and J dropped 3 bases, with 9 bases sitting between them. From germline, CDR1 is LGHNA and CDR2 YSLEER. CDR3 length: 14 amino acids.

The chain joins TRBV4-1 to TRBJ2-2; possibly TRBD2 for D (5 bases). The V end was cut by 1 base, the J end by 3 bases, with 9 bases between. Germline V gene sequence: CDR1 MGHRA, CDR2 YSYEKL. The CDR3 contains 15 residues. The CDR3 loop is CASSQVLRDTGELFF. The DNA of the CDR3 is TGCGCCAGCAGCCAAGTACTGAGGGACACCGGGGAGCTGTTTTTT.

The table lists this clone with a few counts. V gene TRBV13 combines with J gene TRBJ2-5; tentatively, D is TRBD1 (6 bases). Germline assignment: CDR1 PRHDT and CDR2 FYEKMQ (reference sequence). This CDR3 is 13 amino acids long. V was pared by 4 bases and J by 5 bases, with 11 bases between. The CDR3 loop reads CASSSRGGETQYF. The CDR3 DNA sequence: TGTGCCAGCAGCTCCAGGGGTGGTGAGACCCAGTACTTC.

In nucleotides, the CDR3 is TGTGCCAGCAGCCCAATAGCGGGAGTGGAATACAATGAGCAGTTCTTC. Translation: CASSPIAGVEYNEQFF. V gene TRBV7-3 combines with J gene TRBJ2-1; TRBD2 matches at 9 bases. Trimming cost V 5 bases and J 4 bases; bases outside gene matches: 9. The CDR3 loop spans 16 amino acids. Per the germline V gene, CDR1 is SGHTA and CDR2 is FQGTGA. Drawing the rest from reference TRBV7-3 and TRBJ2-1, the complete variable domain is GAGVSQTPSNKVTEKGKYVELRCDPISGHTALYWYRQSLGQGPEFLIYFQGTGAADDSGLPNDRFFAVRPEGSVSTLKIQRTERGDSAVYLCASSPIAGVEYNEQFFGPGTRLTVL.

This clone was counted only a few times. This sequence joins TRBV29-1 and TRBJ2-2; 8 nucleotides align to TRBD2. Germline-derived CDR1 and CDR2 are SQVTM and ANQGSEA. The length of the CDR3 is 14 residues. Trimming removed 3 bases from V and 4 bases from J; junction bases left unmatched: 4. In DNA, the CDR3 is TGCAGCGTTGATAGGACTAGCAGCACCGGGGAGCTGTTTTTT. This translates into CSVDRTSSTGELFF.

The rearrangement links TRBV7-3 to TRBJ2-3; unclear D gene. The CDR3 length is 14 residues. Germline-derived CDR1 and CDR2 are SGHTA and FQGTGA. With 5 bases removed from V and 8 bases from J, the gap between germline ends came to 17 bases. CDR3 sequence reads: CASSQDSHLGTQYF. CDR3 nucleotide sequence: TGTGCCAGCAGCCAAGACTCCCACCTCGGTACGCAGTATTTT.